This TCR beta chain originates from a study of T cell responses to AZD1222 COVID-19 vaccine. A note on this clone: The antigen is unknown.

General study points: Repertoires in all cases were sampled only once the peak T cell response had passed. The donors showed a predominance of white British ancestry and of females, with possible underestimation of clonal diversity.

Germline assignment: CDR1 SGHVS and CDR2 FQNEAQ. V trimming: 5 bases; J trimming: 4 bases; junction bases outside the gene matches: 5. The CDR3 runs to 15 residues. TCRdb's table, derived via immunoSEQ multiplex PCR, lists solely in-frame clones and lacks some. The table records approximately 67,000 clones, 83% of them present only once. The source of this sequence is an adult who received the AZD1222 COVID-19 vaccine. Specimen: peripheral blood, collected 28 days after the second AZD1222 dose. The V gene is TRBV7-8, the J gene TRBJ2-1; 10 bases agree with TRBD2. CDR3 loop: CASSRAGGDYNEQFF. In nucleotides, the CDR3 is TGTGCCAGCAGCCGAGCGGGGGGGGATTACAATGAGCAGTTCTTC. The variable domain in full, completed from reference TRBV7-8 and TRBJ2-1, reads GAGVSQSPRYKVAKRGQDVALRCDPISGHVSLFWYQQALGQGPEFLTYFQNEAQLDKSGLPSDRFFAERPEGSVSTLKIQRTQQEDSAVYLCASSRAGGDYNEQFFGPGTRLTVL.